This TCR beta chain derives from a study of cytomegalovirus exposure and HLA in healthy donors. Amplification used 60 Vbeta primers and 13 Jbeta primers. TCRdb's table, derived via immunoSEQ multiplex PCR, lists solely in-frame clones and lacks some. Among roughly 200,000 clones listed, roughly 75% were seen once. The CDR3 runs 12 residues. V dropped 6 bases and J dropped 8 bases, with 13 bases sitting between them. Per the germline V gene, CDR1 is MNHEY and CDR2 is SVGAGI. This rearrangement joins TRBV6-5 to TRBJ1-2, with D unresolved. The clonotype originates from a man in his forties or fifties in good health and CMV-seronegative. The specimen sequenced was PBMCs. The CDR3 spells CASRPASGGYTF. The CDR3 DNA reads TGTGCCAGCAGACCCGCGTCCGGGGGCTACACCTTC.